Sequencing of this T cell receptor beta chain was carried out in a study of shared clonotypes between healthy human individuals. Study results and limitations: Shared clonotypes: roughly 4.5% naive CD4, 3% to 3.5% naive CD8, around 2.2% memory CD4, approximately 0.41% memory CD8. Relative to clonotypes present in all four donors, those not shared had lower generation probabilities.

The count of this clone is one. The antigen remains undetermined. TCRdb keeps only in-frame clones here, not all; method: immunoSEQ multiplex PCR. The sample includes 100,000 to 120,000 clones, approximately 70% of them seen just once. The receptor's source is a woman aged 25 to 39 in good health. The sequenced material came from memory CD8+ T cells sorted from blood. Stated subset: CD45RO+ cells pooled with CCR7-negative TemRA cells.

The CDR3, as DNA: TGCAGCGTTGACGTTTCCGGCAGCTCCTACAATGAGCAGTTCTTC. Translated, it gives CSVDVSGSSYNEQFF. J is TRBJ2-1 and V is TRBV29-1, with unresolved D. V dropped 3 bases and J dropped 0 bases, with 12 bases sitting between them. Germline CDR1 and CDR2: SQVTM and ANQGSEA. The CDR3 is 15 residues long.